Below are 11 T cell receptor beta chains sequenced from a single sample in a study of T cell responses to AZD1222 COVID-19 vaccine. Sequencing used immunoSEQ multiplex PCR; TCRdb keeps in-frame clones, though not all of them. Here the sample spans tens of thousands of clones, around 90% being singletons. Sequences were derived from peripheral blood, sampled on day 0 of AZD1222 vaccination. Receptors originate from an adult in good health.

The chain employs TRBV6-5 and TRBJ1-5; 9 positions match TRBD1. This CDR3 is built from 15 residues. The J segment lost 6 bases and the V segment lost 5 bases, leaving 8 bases of the junction unmatched. Germline V gene lookup returns CDR1 MNHEY and CDR2 SVGAGI. The CDR3 loop reads CASSPGTGWGQPQHF. The CDR3 coding sequence is TGTGCCAGCAGTCCCGGGACAGGGTGGGGTCAGCCCCAGCATTTT.

The rearrangement joins TRBV2 to TRBJ1-5; D perhaps matches TRBD1 (6 bases). Trimming took off 5 bases at V and 1 base at J, with 15 bases between the two ends. Germline V lookup: CDR1 SNHLY, CDR2 FYNNEI. This CDR3 has 16 amino acids. This chain's CDR3 is CASSSQGLTSNQPQHF. CDR3 nucleotide sequence: TGTGCCAGCAGTAGTCAGGGGTTGACCAGCAATCAGCCCCAGCATTTT.

The table lists this clone with a count of one. The V gene is TRBV4-1, the J gene TRBJ1-3; D is possibly TRBD1 (5 bases). With 1 base removed from V and 4 bases from J, the gap between germline ends came to 11 bases. This CDR3 has 15 residues. CDR1 and CDR2 (germline): MGHRA, YSYEKL. Here the CDR3 reads CASSQGGVRGNTIYF. Written as DNA, the CDR3 is TGCGCCAGCAGCCAAGGGGGCGTGAGGGGAAACACCATATATTTT.

CDR3 bases: TGTGCCTGGAGGACTAGCGGGGGCTACGAGCAGTACTTC. Amino acids: CAWRTSGGYEQYF. V usage is TRBV30 and J usage is TRBJ2-7; TRBD2 aligns across 12 bases. The V gene's germline CDR1 is GTSNPN and CDR2 SVGIG (reference sequence). The junction had 0 bases not matched to a gene; V was cut back by 3 bases and J by 3 bases. The CDR3 loop spans 13 amino acids.

The genes are TRBV19 and TRBJ1-1, with D possibly being TRBD1 (5 bases). The V gene's germline CDR1 is LNHDA and CDR2 SQIVND (reference sequence). This CDR3 contains 14 residues. V dropped 7 bases and J dropped 1 base, with 13 bases sitting between them. This CDR3 reads CASTTAGENTEAFF. The CDR3, as DNA: TGTGCCAGTACCACCGCGGGGGAGAACACTGAAGCTTTCTTT.

V usage is TRBV6-6 and J usage is TRBJ2-5; 14 bases map to TRBD2. The ends lost 6 bases at V and 5 bases at J; junction bases unmatched: 5. Germline lookup yields CDR1 MNHNY and CDR2 SVGAGI (reference sequence). The CDR3 consists of 15 residues. The CDR3 bases are TGTGCCAGCAGCAGACTAGCGGGGGGGTTGGAGACCCAGTACTTC. It is translated as CASSRLAGGLETQYF.

CDR3 coding DNA: TGTGCCAGCAGCCAAGGTCCACGGCCCCAGCATTTT. This sequence encodes CASSQGPRPQHF. The genes are TRBV3-1 (or the pseudogene TRBV3-2) and TRBJ1-5; D uncertain. CDR1 LGHDT and CDR2 YNNKEL come from the germline V gene (reference sequence). Trimming removed 1 base from V and 9 bases from J, with 7 bases in between. The CDR3 runs 12 residues.

J is TRBJ1-5 and V is TRBV25-1, with D possibly TRBD1 on 5 matching bases. The ends were cut back, 5 bases at V and 3 bases at J, with 14 bases in the middle. Per the germline V gene, CDR1 is MGHDK and CDR2 is SYGVNS. The CDR3 loop spans 15 amino acids. CDR3 nucleotides: TGTGCCAGCAGTCCACGGGAGGACACCAATCAGCCCCAGCATTTT. Encoded protein: CASSPREDTNQPQHF.

The chain couples TRBV19 to TRBJ1-5; D not certain. The V gene lost 5 bases and the J gene lost 1 base, with 9 bases spanning the gap. The CDR3 loop spans 14 amino acids. Germline V gene data show CDR1 as LNHDA and CDR2 as SQIVND (reference sequence). The CDR3 sequence: CASSPGSSNQPQHF. Written as DNA, the CDR3 is TGTGCCAGTAGTCCGGGTTCAAGCAATCAGCCCCAGCATTTT. Looking up the rest from reference TRBV19 and TRBJ1-5 gives the full variable domain: DGGITQSPKYLFRKEGQNVTLSCEQNLNHDAMYWYRQDPGQGLRLIYYSQIVNDFQKGDIAEGYSVSREKKESFPLTVTSAQKNPTAFYLCASSPGSSNQPQHFGDGTRLSIL.

V usage is TRBV14 and J usage is TRBJ2-2; TRBD2 matches 12 bases. With V trimmed by 0 bases and J by 2 bases, 13 bases remained unmatched. The CDR3 has 21 amino acids. Per germline, CDR1 SGHDN and CDR2 FVKESK. CDR3 sequence reads: CASSQDSRVASGGANTGELFF. The DNA for the CDR3 is TGTGCCAGCAGCCAAGACTCTCGGGTTGCTAGCGGGGGGGCAAACACCGGGGAGCTGTTTTTT.

This chain links TRBV4-3 with TRBJ2-1; 12 bases are shared with TRBD2. CDR1 LGHNA and CDR2 YSLEER come from the germline V gene. CDR3 size: 18 residues. The V segment lost 0 bases and the J segment 4 bases; nucleotides outside the gene matches: 7. CDR3 residues: CASSQDHNLAGGYNEQFF. For the CDR3, the DNA is TGCGCCAGCAGCCAAGATCATAACCTAGCGGGGGGGTACAATGAGCAGTTCTTC.